Each of the 26 T cell receptor beta chains below was sequenced from the same sample in a study of regulatory T cells in long-lasting Graves disease. TCR beta libraries were built with iRepertoire HTBI primers and Arm-PCR of CDR3 regions. From the multiplex PCR reads, TCRdb called clonotypes with MiXCR, one entry per CDR3 protein. The sample yields 500,000 to 800,000 distinct CDR3 sequences, 30% seen once. Time point: persistent/refractory GD, antithyroid drugs over 5 years with positive TRAb. There was RNA extracted from PBMCs, and the TCR library was made from it. This specimen consisted of peripheral blood mononuclear cells (PBMCs), obtained when the disease was refractory, from a patient treated with antithyroid drugs. The receptor source for this set is a female donor with Graves disease.

Only a few counts were recorded for this clonotype. The V call is TRBV6-2 or TRBV6-3, the J call TRBJ1-1; a weak D match, TRBD1 (5 bases). Germline values: CDR1 MNHEY, CDR2 SVGEGT. This CDR3 region has 12 residues. The V gene lost 0 bases and the J gene lost 10 bases, with 9 bases spanning the gap. CDR3 coding DNA: TGTGCCAGCAGTTACTCGGGGGGAGTAGCTTTCTTT. This encodes CASSYSGGVAFF.

This clonotype appeared many times. J is TRBJ1-2 and V is TRBV12-3 or TRBV12-4, with D perhaps TRBD1 (6 bases). Trimming left V 5 bases short and J 4 bases short, with 17 bases between. The CDR3 has 15 amino acids. CDR3 amino acids: CASSGGGGARYGYTF. The CDR3 DNA is TGTGCCAGCAGTGGGGGCGGGGGCGCCCGCTATGGCTACACCTTC.

This clonotype was detected a few times. This chain uses TRBV7-2 with TRBJ2-7, with 9 bases identical to TRBD1. The CDR3 runs 14 residues. Germline values: CDR1 SGHTA, CDR2 FQGNSA. Germline trimming cut 5 bases from V and 6 bases from J; bases unmatched to any gene: 8. The CDR3 coding sequence is TGTGCCAGCAGCCCTGGACAGGGGCTAAGCGAGCAGTACTTC. Translating gives CASSPGQGLSEQYF.

The chain links TRBV12-3 or TRBV12-4 to TRBJ1-6; tentative D call: TRBD1 (6 bases). The CDR3 totals 16 residues. Trimming stripped 6 bases from V and 2 bases from J, with 14 bases between. CDR3 residues: CASSQIEGAYNSPLHF. Here the CDR3 DNA reads TGTGCCAGCAGCCAGATCGAGGGGGCCTATAATTCACCCCTCCACTTT.

This clonotype was seen a few times. The J gene is TRBJ2-5, the V gene TRBV6-2 or TRBV6-3; D gene ambiguous. The CDR3 covers 14 residues. V shed 4 bases and J shed 3 bases, with 12 bases lying between them. CDR1 MNHEY and CDR2 SVGEGT come from the germline V gene. CDR3 protein: CASSLGYWEETQYF. Here the CDR3 DNA reads TGTGCCAGCAGTTTGGGGTACTGGGAAGAGACCCAGTACTTC.

This clonotype has a handful of counts. This chain links TRBV2 with TRBJ2-7; TRBD1 matches at 8 bases. V dropped 6 bases and J dropped 6; count of bases not matched to a gene: 7. The CDR3 spans 13 residues. The germline CDR1 and CDR2 sequences are SNHLY and FYNNEI. CDR3 DNA: TGTGCCAGCAGGGACAGGGTGACGGGCGAGCAGTACTTC. As protein: CASRDRVTGEQYF.

V is TRBV6-4 and J is TRBJ1-2; D is perhaps TRBD1 (5 bases). V lost 6 bases and J 5 bases, leaving 16 bases between the germline ends. Per germline, CDR1 MRHNA and CDR2 SNTAGT. This CDR3 has 14 residues. This CDR3 reads CASRMAGLMYGYTF. CDR3 DNA sequence: TGTGCCAGCAGGATGGCAGGGCTAATGTATGGCTACACCTTC.

The chain has TRBV5-4 and TRBJ1-2; no firm D call. With 1 base removed from V and 2 bases from J, the gap between germline ends came to 9 bases. Germline V gene data show CDR1 as SGHNT and CDR2 as YYREEE (reference sequence). There are 14 residues in the CDR3. CDR3 amino acids: CASSLTLRNYGYTF. The CDR3 bases are TGTGCCAGCAGCTTGACTCTCCGAAACTATGGCTACACCTTC.

This clonotype came up many times. This chain links TRBV28 with TRBJ2-5; TRBD2 matches at 7 bases. The CDR3 sequence is 14 residues long. Germline loops: CDR1 MDHEN, CDR2 SYDVKM. Unmatched junction bases numbered 6, after V lost 3 bases and J lost 5 bases. The chain's CDR3 is CASSLWEGGETQYF. The CDR3 coding sequence is TGTGCCAGCAGTTTGTGGGAGGGCGGGGAGACCCAGTACTTC.

V usage is TRBV12-3 or TRBV12-4 and J usage is TRBJ2-4; 13 nucleotides line up with TRBD2. V trimming: 7 bases; J trimming: 2 bases; junction bases outside the gene matches: 11. The CDR3 spans 18 residues. The chain's CDR3 is CASNTTPGLAGTKNIQYF. The CDR3 DNA reads TGTGCCAGCAACACGACTCCGGGACTAGCGGGGACCAAAAACATTCAGTACTTC.

This clonotype has a handful of counts. The chain joins TRBV7-2 to TRBJ2-2, with 8 positions matching TRBD1. The V gene end was trimmed by 4 bases and the J gene end by 7 bases; junction bases not matched to a gene: 5. The CDR3 has 14 amino acids. CDR1 SGHTA and CDR2 FQGNSA come from the germline V gene. DNA of the CDR3: TGTGCCAGCAGCTCCCAGGGGGCGGACGGGGAGCTGTTTTTT. The encoded protein is CASSSQGADGELFF.

This clonotype came up a few times. Given a much more abundant clone one base away, this may be a read error. V and J are TRBV6-2 or TRBV6-3 and TRBJ1-2; D unresolved. V lost 5 bases, J lost 4 bases, and 5 bases lay in between. The CDR3 consists of 11 residues. Germline CDR1 is MNHEY and CDR2 is SVGEGT. This CDR3 is CASSGIYGYTF. The CDR3 DNA follows: TGTGCCAGCAGTGGGATCTATGGCTACACCTTC.

The chain's CDR3 is CASSPIPGNYGYTF. The CDR3 DNA is TGTGCCAGCAGCCCAATACCGGGGAACTATGGCTACACCTTC. The rearrangement joins TRBV3-1 to TRBJ1-2; D is uncertain. Germline V CDR1 and CDR2: LGHDT, YNNKEL (reference sequence). The V gene lost 4 bases and the J gene lost 2 bases, with 11 bases spanning the gap. The CDR3 spans 14 residues.

The rearrangement links TRBV30 to TRBJ1-3; no firm D call. Germline-derived CDR1 and CDR2 are GTSNPN and SVGIG (reference sequence). This CDR3 has 12 residues. V shed 2 bases and J shed 2 bases, with 4 bases lying between them. The DNA of the CDR3 is TGTGCCTGGAGTTCTACTGGAAACACCATATATTTT. It encodes CAWSSTGNTIYF.

This clonotype has more than one count but fewer than ten. The rearrangement links TRBV27 to TRBJ1-2, with 9 bases matching TRBD1. Germline V gives CDR1 MNHEY, CDR2 SMNVEV (reference sequence). The J segment lost 0 bases and the V segment lost 4 bases, leaving 12 bases of the junction unmatched. The CDR3 spans 18 residues. The CDR3 is CASSSRRDRATSNYGYTF. CDR3 nucleotides: TGTGCCAGCAGTTCACGCCGGGACAGGGCCACCTCTAACTATGGCTACACCTTC.

The table lists this clonotype with many counts. The chain carries TRBV6-5 and TRBJ1-5; TRBD1 agrees at 8 bases. V was pared by 4 bases and J by 2 bases, with 10 bases of the junction left unmatched. The CDR3 sequence is 17 residues long. The germline V gene has CDR1 MNHEY and CDR2 SVGAGI. The CDR3 DNA reads TGTGCCAGCAGTTTAAAGGGACAGGAGTCTGGCAATCAGCCCCAGCATTTT. This encodes CASSLKGQESGNQPQHF.

The rearrangement uses TRBV5-6 and TRBJ2-7; D unresolved. CDR1 SGHDT and CDR2 YYEEEE come from the germline V gene. CDR3 length equals 14 residues. V was shortened by 2 bases and J by 5 bases, with 14 bases between the two germline ends. CDR3 loop: CASSFWASRHEQYF. DNA of the CDR3: TGTGCCAGCAGCTTCTGGGCTAGTCGACACGAGCAGTACTTC.

This rearrangement joins TRBV14 to TRBJ2-2; D is ambiguous. The length of the CDR3 is 15 residues. CDR1 is SGHDN and CDR2 is FVKESK in the germline V gene. V lost 3 bases and J lost 5, with 13 bases in between. In DNA, the CDR3 is TGTGCCAGCAGCCACAGACCCGCCGGAACCGGGGAGCTGTTTTTT. It translates to CASSHRPAGTGELFF.

J is TRBJ2-5 and V is TRBV2; D is perhaps TRBD1 (5 bases). The V and J ends lost 6 bases and 3 bases respectively, with 17 bases between them. This CDR3 is built from 15 residues. CDR1 is SNHLY, CDR2 FYNNEI, per germline. The DNA for the CDR3 is TGTGCCAGCAGGTACACCTGGGCAGGGAAAGAGACCCAGTACTTC. It encodes CASRYTWAGKETQYF.

The chain links TRBV20-1 to TRBJ1-1; D possibly corresponds to TRBD1 (5 bases). The CDR3 has 15 amino acids. Trimming removed 0 bases at V and 1 base at J, with 12 bases between. Germline V gene data show CDR1 as DFQATT and CDR2 as SNEGSKA (reference sequence). CDR3 region: CSARESQGRNTEAFF. DNA for the CDR3: TGCAGTGCTAGAGAGAGTCAGGGAAGGAACACTGAAGCTTTCTTT.

This clonotype was picked up a small number of times. The chain recombines TRBV29-1 with TRBJ1-6; D remains ambiguous. This CDR3 comprises 12 residues. CDR1 and CDR2 from the germline V gene are SQVTM and ANQGSEA. The V end lost 4 bases, the J end lost 7 bases, and 8 bases lay between the germline ends. CDR3 protein: CSVVRQNSPLHF. In DNA, the CDR3 is TGCAGCGTTGTCCGGCAAAATTCACCCCTCCACTTT.

The chain is built from TRBV19 and TRBJ1-1; D is possibly TRBD1 (5 bases). The ends were cut back, 3 bases at V and 10 bases at J, with 12 bases in the middle. The CDR3 totals 12 residues. Germline lookup yields CDR1 LNHDA and CDR2 SQIVND (reference sequence). The CDR3 loop reads CASSILGGPAFF. The CDR3 bases are TGTGCCAGTAGTATCCTGGGGGGACCAGCTTTCTTT.

This clonotype was picked up a small number of times. The rearrangement joins TRBV19 to TRBJ1-2; unclear D gene. The CDR3 covers 14 residues. From germline, CDR1 is LNHDA and CDR2 SQIVND (reference sequence). Trimming removed 6 bases from V and 6 bases from J, with 17 bases in between. In nucleotides, the CDR3 is TGTGCCAGTAGAGACGACAAGTCGTCCCATGGCTACACCTTC. Its translation: CASRDDKSSHGYTF.

V gene TRBV3-1 combines with J gene TRBJ1-2; D is unresolved. The CDR3 runs 14 residues. Trimming removed 1 base from V and 4 bases from J, with 10 bases in between. Looked up from germline, CDR1 is LGHDT and CDR2 is YNNKEL (reference sequence). The CDR3 here is CASSQAEGSYGYTF. DNA of the CDR3: TGTGCCAGCAGCCAAGCGGAGGGAAGCTATGGCTACACCTTC. Full variable domain (missing parts from reference TRBV3-1 and TRBJ1-2): DTAVSQTPKYLVTQMGNDKSIKCEQNLGHDTMYWYKQDSKKFLKIMFSYNNKELIINETVPNRFSPKSPDKAHLNLHINSLELGDSAVYFCASSQAEGSYGYTFGSGTRLTVV.

In this sample, this clonotype turned up many times. The chain joins TRBV20-1 to TRBJ1-5; TRBD1 might be the D (5 bases). The CDR3 is 14 amino acids. CDR1 is DFQATT and CDR2 is SNEGSKA in the germline V gene (reference sequence). The V gene lost 3 bases and the J gene lost 2 bases, with 11 bases spanning the gap. CDR3 sequence: CSARGGEGNQPQHF. CDR3 DNA sequence: TGCAGTGCTAGGGGAGGGGAGGGCAATCAGCCCCAGCATTTT.

This clonotype was detected only a few times. The genes are TRBV6-1 and TRBJ2-5; D is perhaps TRBD1 or TRBD2 (5 bases each). Germline-derived CDR1 and CDR2 are MNHNS and SASEGT. This CDR3 spans 15 amino acids. Trimming took 7 bases from V and 3 from J, leaving 18 bases between them. CDR3 nucleotide sequence: TGTGCCAGCATCCCATATGGGGGTGGTGAAGAGACCCAGTACTTC. It codes for CASIPYGGGEETQYF.